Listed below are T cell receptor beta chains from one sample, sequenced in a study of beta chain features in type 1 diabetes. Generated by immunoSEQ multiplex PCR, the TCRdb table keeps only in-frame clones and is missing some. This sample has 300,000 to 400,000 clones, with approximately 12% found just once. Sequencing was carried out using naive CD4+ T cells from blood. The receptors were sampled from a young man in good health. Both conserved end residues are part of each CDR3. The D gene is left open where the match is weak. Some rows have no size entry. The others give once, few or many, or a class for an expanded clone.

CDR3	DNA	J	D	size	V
CASSSGTGTNSPLHF	TGTGCCAGCAGCTCCGGGACAGGGACTAATTCACCCCTCCACTTT	TRBJ1-6	TRBD1	few	TRBV5-4
CASSPYYSGYTF	TGTGCCAGCTCACCATACTATAGTGGCTACACCTTC	TRBJ1-2	.	few	TRBV18
CASSVAMGTEAFF	TGTGCCAGCAGCGTAGCTATGGGGACAGAAGCTTTCTTT	TRBJ1-1	.	few	TRBV9
CASRGGRSYNEQFF	TGTGCCAGCAGGGGGGGTCGCTCCTACAATGAGCAGTTCTTC	TRBJ2-1	.	.	TRBV2
CASSSRTGGSETQYF	TGTGCCAGCAGCTCAAGGACAGGGGGCTCAGAGACCCAGTACTTC	TRBJ2-5	TRBD1	few	TRBV9
CASSLAGIAGVSTDTQYF	TGTGCCAGCAGCTTAGCCGGAATAGCGGGAGTCTCAACAGATACGCAGTATTTT	TRBJ2-3	TRBD2	.	TRBV7-2
CASRAGTSGFTASYEQYF	TGTGCCAGCAGAGCCGGGACTAGCGGGTTCACCGCCTCCTACGAGCAGTACTTC	TRBJ2-7	TRBD2	few	TRBV7-2
CASSQPGLALAKNIQYF	TGCGCCAGCAGCCAACCGGGACTAGCTCTCGCCAAAAACATTCAGTACTTC	TRBJ2-4	TRBD2	.	TRBV4-1
CASRQGGLLNTGELFF	TGTGCCAGCAGACAGGGGGGGCTATTGAACACCGGGGAGCTGTTTTTT	TRBJ2-2	.	few	TRBV28
CASRFIAGAPYEQYF	TGTGCCAGCAGATTCATAGCGGGAGCCCCCTACGAGCAGTACTTC	TRBJ2-7	TRBD2	.	TRBV27
CASTTSGSSYNEQFF	TGTGCCAGTACTACAAGCGGGAGCTCCTACAATGAGCAGTTCTTC	TRBJ2-1	TRBD2	few	TRBV19
CASRKNRDRGETQYF	TGTGCCAGTAGGAAAAATCGGGACAGGGGAGAGACCCAGTACTTC	TRBJ2-5	TRBD1	.	TRBV19
CASGATATNEKLFF	TGTGCCAGCGGGGCGACAGCAACTAATGAAAAACTGTTTTTT	TRBJ1-4	.	.	TRBV25-1
CASSLSSAGGHYEQFF	TGTGCCAGCAGTTTGAGTAGCGCGGGAGGGCATTATGAGCAGTTCTTC	TRBJ2-1	TRBD2	.	TRBV28
CASSSGQGGEQYF	TGTGCCAGCAGCTCGGGACAGGGTGGCGAGCAGTACTTC	TRBJ2-7	TRBD1	.	TRBV7-9
CASSGGRRTGELFF	TGTGCCAGCAGCGGCGGGAGAAGGACCGGGGAGCTGTTTTTT	TRBJ2-2	TRBD2	few	TRBV7-2
CASHSVYEQFF	TGTGCCAGCCACAGTGTCTATGAGCAGTTCTTC	TRBJ2-1	.	.	TRBV28
CASSPGQGGTDTQYF	TGTGCCAGCTCACCCGGCCAGGGTGGGACAGATACGCAGTATTTT	TRBJ2-3	.	.	TRBV18
CASSPGWNQPQHF	TGTGCCAGCAGCCCAGGGTGGAATCAGCCCCAGCATTTT	TRBJ1-5	.	few	TRBV7-2
CASSSSGQPQETQYF	TGCGCCAGCAGCTCCTCTGGACAGCCGCAAGAGACCCAGTACTTC	TRBJ2-5	.	few	TRBV5-1
CALRAGYNTEAFF	TGTGCCTTACGAGCAGGGTATAACACTGAAGCTTTCTTT	TRBJ1-1	.	few	TRBV30
CASSRGTGNTEAFF	TGTGCCAGCTCCCGGGGGACAGGAAACACTGAAGCTTTCTTT	TRBJ1-1	TRBD1	.	TRBV18
CASSRRRDKTFF	TGTGCCAGCAGTCGTCGCCGGGACAAAACTTTCTTT	TRBJ1-1	.	few	TRBV7-9
CASSRGQGMTEAFF	TGTGCCAGCAGCCGTGGACAGGGGATGACTGAAGCTTTCTTT	TRBJ1-1	TRBD1	.	TRBV7-9
CASSPGPGNQPQHF	TGTGCCAGCAGCCCCGGCCCGGGGAATCAGCCCCAGCATTTT	TRBJ1-5	.	few	TRBV9
CASSLGSYEQYF	TGTGCCAGCAGCCTCGGGAGTTACGAGCAGTACTTC	TRBJ2-7	.	few	TRBV4-2
CAWTSGAPDTQYF	TGTGCCTGGACTAGCGGGGCCCCCGATACGCAGTATTTT	TRBJ2-3	TRBD2	.	TRBV30
CASSLSLRGQETQYF	TGTGCCAGCAGCTTAAGCTTACGGGGGCAAGAGACCCAGTACTTC	TRBJ2-5	.	.	TRBV7-9
CAWSLRDRVSEQYF	TGTGCCTGGAGTCTGAGGGACAGGGTGAGCGAGCAGTACTTC	TRBJ2-7	TRBD1	few	TRBV30
CASSAWLNTEAFF	TGTGCCAGCAGTGCCTGGCTGAACACTGAAGCTTTCTTT	TRBJ1-1	.	once	TRBV25-1
CASSQERAGNTQYF	TGCGCCAGCAGCCAAGAAAGAGCGGGAAATACGCAGTATTTT	TRBJ2-3	TRBD2	.	TRBV4-1
CASRPDRNYGYTF	TGTGCCAGTAGACCGGACAGAAACTATGGCTACACCTTC	TRBJ1-2	.	.	TRBV19
CASSHGQGAFSTDTQYF	TGTGCCAGCAGCCACGGACAGGGGGCCTTTAGCACAGATACGCAGTATTTT	TRBJ2-3	TRBD1	.	TRBV7-9
CAWSKDRASTDTQYF	TGTGCCTGGAGCAAGGACAGGGCGAGCACAGATACGCAGTATTTT	TRBJ2-3	TRBD1	few	TRBV30
CASSARVETKNIQYF	TGTGCCAGCAGTGCCAGGGTGGAGACCAAAAACATTCAGTACTTC	TRBJ2-4	.	.	TRBV6-6
CASSGTGDQGYTF	TGCGCCAGCAGCGGGACAGGGGACCAAGGCTACACCTTC	TRBJ1-2	TRBD1	.	TRBV5-1
CASSIRQGGEQFF	TGTGCCAGCAGCATTCGACAGGGTGGTGAGCAGTTCTTC	TRBJ2-1	TRBD1	.	TRBV9
CASSYRGPGPQHF	TGTGCCAGCAGTTACAGGGGCCCGGGGCCCCAGCATTTT	TRBJ1-5	.	few	TRBV6-6
CASSLARTDNEQFF	TGTGCCAGCAGTTTAGCTAGAACCGACAATGAGCAGTTCTTC	TRBJ2-1	.	few	TRBV27
CASSAQGQGGETQYF	TGTGCCAGCAGTGCCCAAGGACAGGGGGGAGAGACCCAGTACTTC	TRBJ2-5	TRBD1	.	TRBV2
CASSLRQVSYEQYF	TGTGCCAGCAGCTTACGGCAGGTCTCCTACGAGCAGTACTTC	TRBJ2-7	.	.	TRBV11-2
CASSLNSGEEGYTF	TGTGCCAGCAGCTTAAATTCGGGGGAGGAGGGCTACACCTTC	TRBJ1-2	.	.	TRBV7-9
CAWSVLSFETQYF	TGTGCCTGGAGTGTACTTTCCTTTGAGACCCAGTACTTC	TRBJ2-5	.	.	TRBV30
CASSRRVGTSGLYEQYF	TGTGCCAGCAGCCGAAGGGTCGGGACTAGCGGACTCTACGAGCAGTACTTC	TRBJ2-7	TRBD2	.	TRBV7-2
CASSVDGQGSIEQYF	TGTGCCAGCAGCGTGGACGGACAGGGGTCGATCGAGCAGTACTTC	TRBJ2-7	TRBD1	.	TRBV9
CASSDQGRNTEAFF	TGTGCCAGCAGTGATCAGGGTCGGAACACTGAAGCTTTCTTT	TRBJ1-1	.	.	TRBV2